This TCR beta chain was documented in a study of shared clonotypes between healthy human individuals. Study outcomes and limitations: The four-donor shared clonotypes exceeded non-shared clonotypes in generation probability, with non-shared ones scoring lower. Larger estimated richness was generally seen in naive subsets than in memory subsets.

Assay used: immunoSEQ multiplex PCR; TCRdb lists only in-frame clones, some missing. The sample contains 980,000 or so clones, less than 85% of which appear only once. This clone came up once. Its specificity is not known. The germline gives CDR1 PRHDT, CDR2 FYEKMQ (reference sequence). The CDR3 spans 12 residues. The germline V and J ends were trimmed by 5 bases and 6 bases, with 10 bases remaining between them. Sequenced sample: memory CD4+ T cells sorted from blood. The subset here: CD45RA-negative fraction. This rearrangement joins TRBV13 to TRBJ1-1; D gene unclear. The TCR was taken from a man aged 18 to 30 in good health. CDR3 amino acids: CASSHVRPEAFF. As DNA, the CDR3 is TGTGCCAGCAGCCACGTCCGCCCTGAAGCTTTCTTT.